This TCR beta chain was captured in a study of memory CD4+ T cells and cytomegalovirus serostatus. Clones were sequenced by immunoSEQ multiplex PCR, and TCRdb holds only the in-frame ones, with some missing. The sample records tens of thousands of clones, around 77% being singletons. Single viable CD3+CD4+CD8-CD45RO+ cells were sorted as the memory CD4+ T cells. The source material was memory CD4+ T cells from blood. This sequence originates from an adult in good health and CMV-seronegative.

The CDR3 loop is CASSSRTSGMGTGELFF. The CDR3 DNA follows: TGTGCCAGCAGTTCGAGGACTAGCGGGATGGGCACCGGGGAGCTGTTTTTT. The genes are TRBV27 and TRBJ2-2; the match to TRBD2 covers 12 bases. In germline, CDR1 is MNHEY, CDR2 SMNVEV (reference sequence). CDR3 length: 17 amino acids. The J segment lost 4 bases and the V segment lost 4 bases, leaving 7 bases of the junction unmatched.